A selection of T cell receptor beta chains follows, all from one sample in a study of control samples from healthy donors and cancer patients. Only in-frame clones appear in the TCRdb table, and some are missing; sequencing was by immunoSEQ multiplex PCR. The sample holds tens of thousands of clones, around 94% seen once. Sequencing input: blood. These receptors came from a man between 25 and 39 years old in good health. Both conserved end residues are part of each CDR3. The D gene is left open where the match is weak. The size entry is marked missing in some rows and otherwise reads once, few, many or a size class.

cdr3_nt: TGTGCCAGCAGCCCCGCAGGGCCTAACTATGGCTACACCTTC
cdr3_aa: CASSPAGPNYGYTF
cdr3_length: 14
clone_size: NA
v_call: TRBV7-8
d_call: NA
j_call: TRBJ1-2

cdr3_nt: TGTGCCAGTAGTAGTCCTCCTCGGCAGAAAACAAATCAGCCCCAGCATTTT
cdr3_aa: CASSSPPRQKTNQPQHF
cdr3_length: 17
clone_size: NA
v_call: TRBV19
d_call: NA
j_call: TRBJ1-5

cdr3_nt: TGTGCCAGCAGCTTGGAGGGCGGGGGGGCCAGGGATACGCAGTATTTT
cdr3_aa: CASSLEGGGARDTQYF
cdr3_length: 16
clone_size: NA
v_call: TRBV5-4
d_call: TRBD2
j_call: TRBJ2-3

cdr3_nt: TGTGCCAGCAGTGAATACGAGCAGTACTTC
cdr3_aa: CASSEYEQYF
cdr3_length: 10
clone_size: NA
v_call: TRBV25-1
d_call: NA
j_call: TRBJ2-7

cdr3_nt: TGTGCCTGGAGCCCGGGACCCGAGGGCTACACCTTC
cdr3_aa: CAWSPGPEGYTF
cdr3_length: 12
clone_size: NA
v_call: TRBV30
d_call: NA
j_call: TRBJ1-2

cdr3_nt: TGCGCCAGCAGCTTGGGACAGACCTATACTGAAGCTTTCTTT
cdr3_aa: CASSLGQTYTEAFF
cdr3_length: 14
clone_size: NA
v_call: TRBV5-1
d_call: NA
j_call: TRBJ1-1

cdr3_nt: TGTGCCAGCAGTTACCCTTGGACAGGGGAGTCCGGACAGCCCCAGCATTTT
cdr3_aa: CASSYPWTGESGQPQHF
cdr3_length: 17
clone_size: once
v_call: TRBV28
d_call: TRBD1
j_call: TRBJ1-5

cdr3_nt: TGTGCCAGCAGCCTCATGGGGGGTCAACGCGAGCAGTTCTTC
cdr3_aa: CASSLMGGQREQFF
cdr3_length: 14
clone_size: NA
v_call: TRBV9
d_call: NA
j_call: TRBJ2-1

cdr3_nt: TGTGCCACCGCCATGGGACAGGGCCGAACCGGGGAGCTGTTTTTT
cdr3_aa: CATAMGQGRTGELFF
cdr3_length: 15
clone_size: NA
v_call: TRBV5-4
d_call: TRBD1
j_call: TRBJ2-2

cdr3_nt: TGTGCCAGTAGTATAGATCCCCCTTGGGGGGAAAGGACTGAAGCTTTCTTT
cdr3_aa: CASSIDPPWGERTEAFF
cdr3_length: 17
clone_size: NA
v_call: TRBV19
d_call: NA
j_call: TRBJ1-1

cdr3_nt: TGCGCCAGCAGAGGGACGATGAGGTGGACTGAAGCTTTCTTT
cdr3_aa: CASRGTMRWTEAFF
cdr3_length: 14
clone_size: NA
v_call: TRBV5-1
d_call: NA
j_call: TRBJ1-1

cdr3_nt: TGTGCCACCAGTGATTCGCCGGGGTATCAGCCCCAGCATTTT
cdr3_aa: CATSDSPGYQPQHF
cdr3_length: 14
clone_size: NA
v_call: TRBV24-1
d_call: NA
j_call: TRBJ1-5

cdr3_nt: TGTGCCAGTAGTACCTCCCGGTCCAATGAGCAGTTCTTC
cdr3_aa: CASSTSRSNEQFF
cdr3_length: 13
clone_size: NA
v_call: TRBV19
d_call: NA
j_call: TRBJ2-1

cdr3_nt: TGTGCCAGCAGCGTGGACACAAGAAATCAGCCCCAGCATTTT
cdr3_aa: CASSVDTRNQPQHF
cdr3_length: 14
clone_size: NA
v_call: TRBV5-5
d_call: NA
j_call: TRBJ1-5

cdr3_nt: TGTGCCACCGCGGTGGGCCAGAACACTGAAGCTTTCTTT
cdr3_aa: CATAVGQNTEAFF
cdr3_length: 13
clone_size: NA
v_call: TRBV10-3
d_call: NA
j_call: TRBJ1-1

cdr3_nt: TGTGCCAGCAGCTTATTGGGGGGGGAGACCCAGTACTTC
cdr3_aa: CASSLLGGETQYF
cdr3_length: 13
clone_size: NA
v_call: TRBV11-3
d_call: TRBD2
j_call: TRBJ2-5

cdr3_nt: TGTGCCAGCAGTCCAGGGACAGGGGACGGCTACACCTTC
cdr3_aa: CASSPGTGDGYTF
cdr3_length: 13
clone_size: NA
v_call: TRBV27
d_call: TRBD1
j_call: TRBJ1-2